This is a list of T cell receptor beta chains from one sample in a study of early T cells in non-severe SARS-CoV-2 infection. TCRdb re-called the 5' RACE reads through MiXCR, storing one row per CDR3 protein. The sample lists 98,000 or so distinct CDR3 sequences, roughly an eighth occurring once. The sequencing input was whole blood. Source of these receptors: an adult who was a healthcare worker with PCR-confirmed SARS-CoV-2 infection or an uninfected control (not recorded which). Each CDR3 is given with its conserved first and last residue. D genes are given only for firm matches. Some rows mark clone size as missing; the rest say once, few, many or name a class of expanded clone.

>TRBV6-1|.|TRBJ2-2|.
CASRPPGRRAGELFF
TGTGCCAGCAGGCCCCCGGGGAGGCGGGCCGGGGAGCTGTTTTTT
>TRBV27|.|TRBJ1-2|.
CASSLIAGAANYGYTF
TGTGCCAGCAGTTTAATCGCCGGGGCGGCTAACTATGGCTACACCTTC
>TRBV28|.|TRBJ1-5|.
CASTEQGQPQHF
TGTGCCAGCACCGAACAAGGTCAGCCCCAGCATTTT
>TRBV18|.|TRBJ1-6|TRBD1
CASSPMGQETSPLHF
TGTGCCAGCTCACCCATGGGACAGGAAACTTCACCCCTCCACTTT
>TRBV7-9|.|TRBJ1-6|.
CASSFPGPYSPLHF
TGTGCCAGCAGCTTCCCAGGGCCGTACTCACCCCTCCACTTT
>TRBV5-1|.|TRBJ2-6|.
CASSGGAGANVLTF
TGCGCCAGCAGCGGGGGAGCTGGGGCCAACGTCCTGACTTTC
>TRBV20-1|many|TRBJ2-3|.
CSAPPFGRESTDTQYF
TGCAGTGCGCCACCCTTTGGCAGGGAGTCAACAGATACGCAGTATTTT
>TRBV7-9|few|TRBJ2-7|TRBD1
CASSLALGQGSYEQYF
TGTGCCAGCAGCTTAGCGCTGGGACAGGGCTCCTACGAGCAGTACTTC
>TRBV29-1|many|TRBJ2-3|TRBD1
CSVEGTGKMTDTQYF
TGCAGCGTTGAAGGGACAGGGAAGATGACAGATACGCAGTATTTT
>TRBV29-1|few|TRBJ2-5|.
CSVEPGKETQYF
TGCAGCGTTGAACCCGGGAAGGAGACCCAGTACTTC
>TRBV6-2/TRBV6-3|.|TRBJ1-6|.
CASRVTEDNSPLHF
TGTGCCAGTCGGGTGACGGAAGATAATTCACCCCTCCACTTT
>TRBV27|many|TRBJ2-1|.
CASRKQGLSYNEQFF
TGTGCCAGCAGAAAACAGGGACTCTCCTACAATGAGCAGTTCTTC
>TRBV7-6|many|TRBJ2-7|TRBD1
CASSRGQGLSPYEQYF
TGTGCCAGCAGCCGAGGACAGGGGCTCTCACCCTACGAGCAGTACTTC
>TRBV5-1|.|TRBJ1-4|.
CASSRATNEKLFF
TGCGCCAGCAGCCGGGCCACTAATGAAAAACTGTTTTTT
>TRBV20-1|.|TRBJ2-3|.
CSARDGVLDTDTQYF
TGCAGTGCTAGAGATGGCGTATTGGACACAGATACGCAGTATTTT
>TRBV11-2|.|TRBJ2-5|TRBD2
CASSPGLAGASETQYF
TGTGCCAGCAGCCCTGGACTAGCGGGAGCTAGTGAGACCCAGTACTTC
>TRBV27|few|TRBJ2-5|.
CASSSADSQETQYF
TGTGCCAGCAGTAGCGCGGACAGCCAAGAGACCCAGTACTTC
>TRBV11-2|.|TRBJ2-6|TRBD1
CASSEDRGFPGANVLTF
TGTGCCAGCAGTGAGGACAGGGGATTCCCTGGGGCCAACGTCCTGACTTTC
>TRBV5-5|.|TRBJ2-2|.
CASNPLAGSGELFF
TGTGCCAGCAACCCGTTGGCGGGGTCCGGGGAGCTGTTTTTT
>TRBV20-1|many|TRBJ1-2|.
CSANLRFSYGYTF
TGCAGTGCTAATCTTCGGTTCAGCTATGGCTACACCTTC
>TRBV6-6|many|TRBJ1-1|.
CASSYSRDVQSMNTEAFF
TGTGCCAGCAGTTACTCCAGGGACGTCCAAAGCATGAACACTGAAGCTTTCTTT
>TRBV24-1|few|TRBJ2-1|TRBD1
CATSEPRTGSDEQFF
TGTGCCACCAGTGAACCCCGGACAGGTTCGGATGAGCAGTTCTTC
>TRBV12-5|.|TRBJ1-3|TRBD1
CASGPGDSSGNTIYF
TGTGCTAGTGGTCCAGGGGACAGCTCTGGAAACACCATATATTTT
>TRBV10-3|.|TRBJ2-6|TRBD1
CATTGQGAGGANVLTF
TGTGCCACGACGGGACAGGGGGCGGGAGGGGCCAACGTCCTGACTTTC
>TRBV7-3|.|TRBJ2-5|TRBD1
CASSLGTGGQETQYF
TGTGCCAGCAGCTTAGGGACAGGGGGTCAAGAGACCCAGTACTTC
>TRBV6-5|few|TRBJ1-2|.
CASSYSGEFNYGYTF
TGTGCCAGCAGTTACTCAGGAGAGTTTAATTATGGCTACACCTTC
>TRBV6-4|many|TRBJ2-6|.
CASSDSNSGANVLTF
TGTGCCAGCAGTGACAGTAACTCTGGGGCCAACGTCCTGACTTTC
>TRBV28|many|TRBJ1-4|.
CASSPSRDTGPGTNEKLFF
TGTGCCAGCAGTCCGAGTCGGGACACAGGTCCTGGGACTAATGAAAAACTGTTTTTT
>TRBV20-1|.|TRBJ2-7|.
CSARRVDEQYF
TGCAGTGCCCGACGGGTTGACGAGCAGTACTTC
>TRBV11-2|few|TRBJ2-3|TRBD2
CASTGLAGDTGRIHTQYF
TGTGCCAGCACGGGACTAGCGGGAGATACCGGAAGAATACATACGCAGTATTTT
>TRBV5-1|many|TRBJ1-6|.
CASSLTRNSPLHF
TGCGCCAGCAGCTTGACACGGAATTCACCCCTCCACTTT
>TRBV4-2|.|TRBJ2-7|.
CASSLGTGSSYEQYF
TGTGCCAGCAGCCTGGGGACTGGGAGCTCCTACGAGCAGTACTTC
>TRBV6-6|many|TRBJ1-6|.
CASTWRDNSPLHF
TGTGCCAGCACTTGGCGGGATAATTCACCCCTCCACTTT
>TRBV19|.|TRBJ2-7|.
CASSIAAGGPSYEQYF
TGTGCCAGTAGTATCGCGGCCGGGGGACCTTCCTACGAGCAGTACTTC
>TRBV2|few|TRBJ2-7|.
CASREELPAGEQYF
TGTGCCAGCAGGGAAGAACTACCTGCGGGGGAGCAGTACTTC
>TRBV29-1|many|TRBJ1-2|.
CSVEGTRGSNYGYTF
TGCAGCGTTGAAGGGACTCGCGGATCTAACTATGGCTACACCTTC
>TRBV7-2|many|TRBJ1-2|TRBD1
CASSLGGQGASYGYTF
TGTGCCAGCAGCTTAGGTGGACAGGGGGCAAGTTATGGCTACACCTTC
>TRBV3-1|few|TRBJ1-1|TRBD1
CASSHIGTVNTEAFF
TGTGCCAGCAGCCATATCGGGACAGTGAACACTGAAGCTTTCTTT
>TRBV7-9|.|TRBJ2-1|.
CASSLASPFF
TGTGCCAGCAGCTTAGCTTCCCCGTTCTTC
>TRBV11-2|.|TRBJ2-1|.
CASSSGPTEQFF
TGTGCCAGCAGCTCTGGACCCACGGAGCAGTTCTTC
>TRBV28|.|TRBJ1-2|.
CASSLGGRAGINYGYTF
TGTGCCAGCAGTTTAGGGGGGAGGGCAGGCATTAACTATGGCTACACCTTC
>TRBV3-1|few|TRBJ2-1|TRBD2
CASSQEETGGNWNEQFF
TGTGCCAGCAGCCAAGAGGAAACGGGGGGGAATTGGAATGAGCAGTTCTTC
>TRBV7-9|few|TRBJ2-2|.
CANQVSGGTGELFF
TGTGCCAATCAAGTGTCAGGAGGCACCGGGGAGCTGTTTTTT
>TRBV6-6|few|TRBJ1-4|.
CASSYPIGSRRLFF
TGTGCCAGCAGTTACCCAATAGGGAGCCGTAGGCTGTTTTTT
>TRBV3-1|few|TRBJ2-1|TRBD2
CASSGTSGVNEQFF
TGTGCCAGCAGCGGGACTAGCGGGGTCAATGAGCAGTTCTTC
>TRBV5-4|.|TRBJ2-3|TRBD1
CASSHPGQRNTDTQYF
TGTGCCAGCAGCCATCCGGGACAGAGAAACACAGATACGCAGTATTTT
>TRBV12-3/TRBV12-4|.|TRBJ2-7|.
CASSFTQGPYEQYF
TGTGCCAGCAGTTTTACGCAGGGACCCTACGAGCAGTACTTC
>TRBV20-1|.|TRBJ2-1|TRBD2
CSASIAGEQFF
TGCAGTGCTAGTATAGCGGGCGAGCAGTTCTTC
>TRBV5-1|.|TRBJ2-7|.
CASSLGVQGYEQYF
TGCGCCAGCAGCTTGGGGGTGCAGGGTTACGAGCAGTACTTC
>TRBV20-1|many|TRBJ2-3|TRBD2
CSARKSGTSGRDTQYF
TGCAGTGCTAGAAAGTCCGGGACTAGCGGGAGAGATACGCAGTATTTT
>TRBV29-1|many|TRBJ1-3|.
CSVLGGNTIYF
TGCAGCGTGTTGGGTGGAAACACCATATATTTT
>TRBV6-5|.|TRBJ1-5|.
CASSPTPRRGSNQPQHF
TGTGCCAGCAGTCCCACCCCTCGCAGGGGAAGCAATCAGCCCCAGCATTTT
>TRBV28|.|TRBJ1-1|.
CASSPYGQSMNTEAFF
TGTGCCAGCAGCCCTTATGGTCAAAGTATGAACACTGAAGCTTTCTTT
>TRBV11-2|few|TRBJ1-1|.
CASSLVLADTEAFF
TGTGCCAGCAGCTTAGTATTGGCGGACACTGAAGCTTTCTTT